The source of this T cell receptor beta chain is a study of shared clonotypes between healthy human individuals (dated by TCRdb to 2018 to 2020). About the investigation overall: The cohort included three men and two women between 18 and 49 years of age. For each donor, three plates each were used for CD4 naive and CD4 memory, two plates were used for CD8 naive, and one plate was used for CD8 memory. To estimate repertoire size and how much clonotypes are shared between individuals, the study performed deep sequencing of blood TCR repertoires from a few healthy adults. To increase sequencing depth and limit assay-specific biases, TCR repertoire library preparation and sequencing were carried out by different laboratories using diverse techniques. Each donor's leukapheresis produced roughly between roughly 0.85 and 9.5 billion PBMCs.

Study-wide conclusions, independent of this receptor: Rarefaction of sorted-subset datasets indicated incomplete sequencing despite the large sequencing depth. Sampling was restricted to blood, and TCR repertoires in tissues likely differ from the TCR repertoires found in blood. Naive subsets generally had larger estimated clonotype richness than memory subsets. Compared with non-shared clonotypes, clonotypes shared by all four sorted-subset donors had higher generation probabilities. Based on pairwise subsampling, the degree of clonotype sharing among donors was expected to be affected by sequencing depth. Because the study included only a small number of donors, the genetic and exposure-history diversity represented was limited. When four donors were compared, the shared fraction of clonotypes was 5% to 6.5% for naive CD4, less than 4% for naive CD8, about 2.4% for memory CD4, and roughly 0.43% for memory CD8.

The germline V gene supplies CDR1 SGHRS and CDR2 YFSETQ. V lost 4 bases and J lost 2 bases; the stretch between them is 13 bases long. There are 15 amino acids in the CDR3, from cysteine to phenylalanine inclusive. Only the CDR3 region is kept as DNA, spanning 45 bases read in frame from base 1. Donors were healthy HIV-negative adults with no recently reported acute infections or vaccinations. Only Caucasian adults living in Nashville, Tennessee, USA were represented among the donors. CD4+ T cells were enriched by magnetic negative selection, after which naive cells were positively selected on CD45RA and the negative fraction was taken as the memory subset. Blood was collected by leukapheresis, and PBMCs were isolated by Ficoll-Histopaque density gradient centrifugation and then cryopreserved in liquid nitrogen vapor phase. Analytical flow cytometry was used to check the purity and quantity of every magnetically sorted T cell population. Genomic DNA was isolated from every sorted fraction and measured by UV absorbance on a Nanodrop 2000c.

On this clone: Its antigen specificity is not known. No per-base quality is available; no much larger clone lies one base away.

TCR CDR3 regions were amplified from genomic DNA by multiplex PCR using the deep immunoSEQ assay. Extracted genomic DNA from each cell subset was distributed evenly across all wells of several immunoSEQ 96-well plates, and each plate was treated as a replicate. For sorted subsets, roughly 200 ng of genomic DNA, equivalent to some 30,000 T cell genomes, went into each replicate PCR. Purified libraries were measured with a Qubit 3.0 fluorometer, size-checked on a Bioanalyzer 2100, and measured again with the KAPA Library Quantification kit. Each immunoSEQ 96-well plate was sequenced on its own single-read 150-cycle Illumina NextSeq 550 flow cell. The source study handled its data this way. Because the immunoSEQ output included only junctional sequences and no quality scores, the filtering could not be the same as the filtering used for full-length reads. Sequences were annotated with PyIR, a Python wrapper for IgBLAST v1.9, and V/J genes and CDR3 were assigned using IMGT germline references. Reads with weak V/J assignments (E-value above 1e-6), missing CDR3, stop codons, out-of-frame junctions, or ambiguous translated residues were removed. V3J clonotypes were defined by identical inferred V gene, J gene, and CDR3 amino acid sequence. To compute the percentage overlap between repertoires, the number of shared unique clonotypes was divided by the size of the smaller repertoire. Richness of each repertoire was evaluated using RTK rarefaction, the Chao1 estimator, and Recon v2.1 estimates of unobserved clonotypes. Generation probabilities for all TCRbeta clonotypes obtained by the gDNA method from a few donors were computed using OLGA. Held by TCRdb, this immuneACCESS table contains in-frame sequences only and omits some clones. Under half of the omission traces to an unresolved V gene where checked; the cause of the rest is unknown. D and trimming come from the DNA, and the V and J calls and clone size come from that table. The sample profile shows hundreds of thousands of clones; roughly 70% of them were found once. The ten top clones hold 1.8% of the sample.

The clonotype comes from a woman aged 25 to 39 in good health. Rearrangement joined TRBV5-1 to TRBJ2-4; the D gene is perhaps TRBD1, from 5 matching bases. Sequencing was carried out using memory CD4+ T cells sorted from blood. This sample's cell subset or site label indicates: CD45RA-negative fraction. The CDR3 reads CASSPEGDSKNIQYF. In nucleotides, the sequence is TGCGCCAGCAGCCCCGAAGGGGATTCCAAAAACATTCAGTACTTC.